The clone carrying this T cell receptor (beta chain) was seen a single time. Its specificity is unknown. Method: immunoSEQ multiplex PCR; TCRdb's copy keeps in-frame clones and lacks some. The sample yields 55,000 to 80,000 clones, roughly 86% seen once. This CDR3 has 13 residues. Trimming removed 0 bases from V and 0 bases from J, with 1 base in between. The germline gives CDR1 LNHDA, CDR2 SQIVND (reference sequence). The record originates from a study of T cells in localized non-small cell lung cancer. Whole-study findings and limits: Overall survival was longer when the density of T cells in the blood was higher. Investigators sequenced only a single tumor region, leaving heterogeneity possible. Uninvolved adjacent lung showed the highest T cell clonality, exceeding tumor. There were a median around 60 of the top 100 tumor clones appearing in adjacent lung.

The specimen comprised peripheral blood, sampled before any cancer treatment. The sequence came from a female donor older than 55 with stage I lung adenocarcinoma. The chain uses TRBV19 and TRBJ2-3; D ambiguous. The CDR3 loop reads CASSIDSTDTQYF. The CDR3 DNA reads as TGTGCCAGTAGTATAGACAGCACAGATACGCAGTATTTT.